This entry describes one T cell receptor (beta chain). This clone may be a read error of a much larger clone one base away. CDR1 and CDR2 (germline): SEHNR, FQNEAQ (reference sequence). V shed 0 bases, J shed 4 bases, and the junction held 1 base outside the gene matches. This CDR3 region has 14 residues. The data stem from a study of cytomegalovirus exposure and HLA in healthy donors. Using immunoSEQ multiplex PCR, the repertoire was profiled, and TCRdb retains in-frame clones only, with some absent. The sample lists a few hundred thousand clones, roughly 88% seen once, with approximately 0.95% in the top ten.

Source material: PBMCs. This chain links TRBV7-9 with TRBJ1-2, with 8 bases lining up with TRBD1. The TCR sequence derives from a man aged 30-40 years in good health and CMV-seronegative. In nucleotides, the CDR3 is TGTGCCAGCAGCTTAGCGGACAGGGCCTATGGCTACACCTTC. It codes for CASSLADRAYGYTF.